This T cell receptor beta chain was captured by sequencing in a study of post-analysis software for immune sequencing data. General observations from the study: Five or six TRBV segments, TRBV5-6, TRBV5-1 and TRBV20-1 among them, were found more frequent in patients than controls. Multiple sclerosis was associated with a significant reduction in normalized Chao1 diversity relative to controls.

Unmatched junction bases numbered 9, after V lost 1 base and J lost 13 bases. This CDR3 spans 14 amino acids. Looked up from germline, CDR1 is DFQATT and CDR2 is SNEGSKA (reference sequence). cDNA libraries for TCR beta contained unique molecular identifiers. TCRdb reprocessed the PCR reads with MiXCR, giving one entry per CDR3 protein. The sample shows 750,000 to 950,000 distinct CDR3 sequences, approximately 57% of them seen only once. This clonotype appeared a single time. The target antigen is unknown. The sequenced sample consisted of blood. The chain combines TRBV20-1 with TRBJ2-4, with TRBD2 matching 11 bases. The receptor comes from a girl aged 5-17 years with multiple sclerosis. The CDR3 reads CSARGGLAEYKQYF. The CDR3 DNA reads TGCAGTGCTAGAGGGGGACTAGCGGAGTACAAGCAGTACTTC.